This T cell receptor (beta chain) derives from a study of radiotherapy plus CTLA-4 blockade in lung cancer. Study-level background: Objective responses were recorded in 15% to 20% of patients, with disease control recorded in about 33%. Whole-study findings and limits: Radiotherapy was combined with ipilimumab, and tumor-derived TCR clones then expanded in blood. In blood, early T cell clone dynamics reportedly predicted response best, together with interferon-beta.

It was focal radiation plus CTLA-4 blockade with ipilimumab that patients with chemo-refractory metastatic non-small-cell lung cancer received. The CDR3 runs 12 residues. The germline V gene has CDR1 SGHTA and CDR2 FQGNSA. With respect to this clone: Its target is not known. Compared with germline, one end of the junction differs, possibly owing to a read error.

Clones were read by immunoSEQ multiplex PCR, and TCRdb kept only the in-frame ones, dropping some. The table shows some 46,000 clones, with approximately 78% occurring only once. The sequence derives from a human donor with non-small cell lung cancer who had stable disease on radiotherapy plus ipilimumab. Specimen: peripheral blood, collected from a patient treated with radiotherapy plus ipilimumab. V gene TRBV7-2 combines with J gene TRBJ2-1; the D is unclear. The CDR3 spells CASTLERNEQFF. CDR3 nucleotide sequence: TGTGCCAGCACCTTAGAGAGAAATGAGCAGTTCTTC.